One T cell receptor (beta chain) is described in this entry. This specimen comes from a study of monozygotic twins with inflammatory bowel disease. Germline-derived CDR1 and CDR2 are LNHDA and SQIVND (reference sequence). The CDR3 is 16 residues long. TCRdb reprocessed the 5' RACE reads and keeps a single row for each CDR3 protein, giving no DNA. The sample has around 210,000 distinct CDR3 sequences. This chain links TRBV19 with TRBJ2-1; TCRdb names TRBD1, which stays unverified in the absence of DNA. The source material was blood. This TCR derives from a human donor with ulcerative colitis or Crohn's disease, or a healthy co-twin of an affected twin (not recorded which). This CDR3 is CASSYLTGEAFNEQFF.